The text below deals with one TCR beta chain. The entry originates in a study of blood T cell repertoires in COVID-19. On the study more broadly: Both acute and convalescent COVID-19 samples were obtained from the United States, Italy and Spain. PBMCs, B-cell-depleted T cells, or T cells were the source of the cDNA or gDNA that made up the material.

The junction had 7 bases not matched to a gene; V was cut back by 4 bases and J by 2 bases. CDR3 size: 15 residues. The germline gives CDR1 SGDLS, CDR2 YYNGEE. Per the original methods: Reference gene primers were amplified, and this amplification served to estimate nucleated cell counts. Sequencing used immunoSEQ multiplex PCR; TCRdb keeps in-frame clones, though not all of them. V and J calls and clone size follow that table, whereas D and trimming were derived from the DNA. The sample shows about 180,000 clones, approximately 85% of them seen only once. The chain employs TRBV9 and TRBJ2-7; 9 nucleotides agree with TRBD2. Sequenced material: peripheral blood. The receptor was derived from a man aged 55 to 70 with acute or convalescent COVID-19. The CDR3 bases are TGTGCCAGCAGCCCCGGGCGGGAGGGCCCCTACGAGCAGTACTTC. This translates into CASSPGREGPYEQYF. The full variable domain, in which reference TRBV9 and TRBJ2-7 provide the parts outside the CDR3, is DSGVTQTPKHLITATGQRVTLRCSPRSGDLSVYWYQQSLDQGLQFLIQYYNGEERAKGNILERFSAQQFPDLHSELNLSSLELGDSALYFCASSPGREGPYEQYFGPGTRLTVT.